Reported below is one TCR beta chain. Its antigen is currently unknown. Germline CDR1 MNHEY, CDR2 SVGAGI. This CDR3 comprises 15 residues. V lost 3 bases and J 5 bases, leaving 16 bases between the germline ends. During colonoscopy, one to two rectal pinch biopsies were collected. Each sample received Survey-level depth of up to 500,000 reads. The method was immunoSEQ multiplex PCR; TCRdb's version includes in-frame clones alone and lacks a portion of them. In the table there are about 35,000 clones, roughly 81% of which are singletons. This entry is derived from a study of pediatric ulcerative colitis. Study-wide results and caveats: Substantially fewer templates came from a couple of patients' blood samples. Clonal expansions reduced rectal repertoire diversity in acute severe colitis. Repertoires came from total lymphocyte DNA, so rare subsets like regulatory T cells may be missed.

The sequenced sample consisted of gut tissue. The rearrangement joins TRBV6-5 to TRBJ2-5; D is perhaps TRBD1 or TRBD2 (7 bases each). The TCR comes from a boy between 10 and 17 years old with mild ulcerative colitis. The CDR3, as DNA: TGTGCCAGCAGTTATCAGGGGGGGTTTCGGGAGACCCAGTACTTC. Its translation is CASSYQGGFRETQYF.